The rows below give T cell receptor beta chains drawn from one sample of a study of T cell clones after liver transplantation. Measured with immunoSEQ multiplex PCR; TCRdb has only the in-frame clones, and not every one. Of roughly 120,000 clones in the sample, around nine tenths are singletons; the top ten hold around 0.86%. Sequencing was performed on CD4+ T cells from blood, taken 12 months after liver transplant. These receptors were collected from a human patient who received a liver transplant. Part of the T cell pool may stem from the graft donor. CDR3s include the opening cysteine and the closing phenylalanine or tryptophan. A D gene is named only where the DNA matches it firmly. Rows give clone size only sometimes, using once, few, many, or a class for an expanded clone.

.	.	TRBV6-5	TRBJ1-5	CASSQRREDKQPQHF	TGTGCCAGCAGCCAACGGAGGGAGGATAAGCAGCCCCAGCATTTT
TRBD1	.	TRBV28	TRBJ1-5	CASSTIQGAQPQHF	TGTGCCAGCAGTACTATACAGGGGGCCCAGCCCCAGCATTTT
TRBD2	.	TRBV4-1	TRBJ2-7	CASSQNRGSTYEQYF	TGCGCCAGCAGCCAGAACCGCGGGAGTACCTACGAGCAGTACTTC
TRBD2	.	TRBV9	TRBJ2-2	CASSTRTSGRTGELFF	TGTGCCAGCAGCACCCGGACTAGCGGGAGGACCGGGGAGCTGTTTTTT
TRBD2	.	TRBV5-1	TRBJ2-3	CASKYLAGAADTQYF	TGCGCCAGCAAGTATCTAGCGGGAGCAGCAGATACGCAGTATTTT
TRBD1	.	TRBV18	TRBJ1-1	CASSPGTGGMNTEAFF	TGTGCCAGCTCACCGGGGACAGGGGGCATGAACACTGAAGCTTTCTTT
TRBD2	.	TRBV7-2	TRBJ2-1	CASSLAPSGYSYNEQFF	TGTGCCAGCAGCTTAGCTCCTAGCGGATACTCCTACAATGAGCAGTTCTTC
.	.	TRBV11-2	TRBJ2-7	CASSFQTGSLGEQYF	TGTGCCAGCAGCTTTCAGACTGGCTCCTTGGGAGAGCAGTACTTC
.	.	TRBV18	TRBJ2-5	CASSLGYQETQYF	TGTGCCAGCTCCCTCGGGTACCAAGAGACCCAGTACTTC
.	.	TRBV9	TRBJ2-5	CASSVGGETQYF	TGTGCCAGCAGCGTAGGGGGAGAGACCCAGTACTTC
.	.	TRBV9	TRBJ2-6	CASSPEDVSGANVLTF	TGTGCCAGCAGCCCAGAGGACGTGTCTGGGGCCAACGTCCTGACTTTC
.	.	TRBV7-2	TRBJ2-1	CASSLVAGVVYNEQFF	TGTGCCAGCAGCTTAGTAGCAGGGGTGGTCTACAATGAGCAGTTCTTC
TRBD1	.	TRBV9	TRBJ1-1	CASSEQGAGTEAFF	TGTGCCAGCAGCGAACAGGGGGCAGGCACTGAAGCTTTCTTT
.	.	TRBV19	TRBJ1-5	CASSPDIINQPQHF	TGTGCCAGTAGTCCAGACATTATCAATCAGCCCCAGCATTTT
.	once	TRBV6-4	TRBJ1-2	CASSDGDPGWRGYTF	TGTGCCAGCAGTGACGGTGACCCAGGTTGGAGGGGCTACACCTTC
TRBD2	.	TRBV7-9	TRBJ2-2	CASSLAGGPTGELFF	TGTGCCAGCAGCTTAGCGGGAGGGCCCACCGGGGAGCTGTTTTTT
TRBD1	.	TRBV7-9	TRBJ1-4	CASSFQATGGYTNEKLFF	TGTGCCAGCAGCTTTCAGGCAACAGGGGGCTACACTAATGAAAAACTGTTTTTT
.	.	TRBV5-1	TRBJ2-3	CASRPQGSSDTQYF	TGCGCCAGCAGGCCCCAGGGCAGCTCAGATACGCAGTATTTT
TRBD2	.	TRBV6-5	TRBJ2-1	CASSYMAGVRDEQFF	TGTGCCAGCAGTTACATGGCGGGAGTTAGGGATGAGCAGTTCTTC
.	.	TRBV18	TRBJ1-2	CASSGPSKGDGYTF	TGTGCCAGCTCCGGGCCAAGCAAGGGGGATGGCTACACCTTC
TRBD2	.	TRBV4-3	TRBJ2-1	CASSQDWGRAYNEQFF	TGCGCCAGCAGCCAAGATTGGGGGAGGGCGTACAATGAGCAGTTCTTC
TRBD2	.	TRBV29-1	TRBJ2-1	CSVQNIAGGYNGQFF	TGCAGCGTCCAGAACATAGCGGGAGGGTACAATGGACAGTTCTTC
.	.	TRBV4-2	TRBJ2-3	CASSQDLGDTQYF	TGTGCCAGCAGCCAAGATTTGGGGGATACGCAGTATTTT